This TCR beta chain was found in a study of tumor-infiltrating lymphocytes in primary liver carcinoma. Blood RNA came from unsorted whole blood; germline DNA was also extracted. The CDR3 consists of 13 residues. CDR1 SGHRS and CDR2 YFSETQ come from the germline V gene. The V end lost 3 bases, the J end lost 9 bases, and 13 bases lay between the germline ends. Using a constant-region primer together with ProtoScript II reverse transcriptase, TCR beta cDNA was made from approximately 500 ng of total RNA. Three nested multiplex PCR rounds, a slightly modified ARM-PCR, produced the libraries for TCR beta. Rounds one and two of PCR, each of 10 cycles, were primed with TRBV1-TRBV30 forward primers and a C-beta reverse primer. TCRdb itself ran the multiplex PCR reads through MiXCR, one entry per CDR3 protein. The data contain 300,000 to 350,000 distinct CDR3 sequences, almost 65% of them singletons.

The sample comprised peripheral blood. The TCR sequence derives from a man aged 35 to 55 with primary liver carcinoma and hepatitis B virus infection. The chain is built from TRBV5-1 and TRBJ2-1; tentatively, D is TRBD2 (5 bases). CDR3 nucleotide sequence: TGCGCCAGCAGCTCGCCCCTGAGGGCTGAGCAGTTCTTC. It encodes CASSSPLRAEQFF.